Reported below is one TCR beta chain. This entry belongs to a study of T cell responses to AZD1222 COVID-19 vaccine. CDR3 length: 15 residues. Trimming cost V 3 bases and J 6 bases; bases outside gene matches: 6. Germline-derived CDR1 and CDR2 are SGHVS and FQNEAQ. This table comes from immunoSEQ multiplex PCR, and its TCRdb copy is limited to in-frame clones, with some not included. The table includes tens of thousands of clones, roughly 80% detected once. This specimen was peripheral blood, taken 28 days after the second AZD1222 dose. The chain links TRBV7-8 to TRBJ1-5; 9 nucleotides align to TRBD1. The receptor's source is an adult who received the AZD1222 COVID-19 vaccine. CDR3 nucleotide sequence: TGTGCCAGCAGCTTTTCTACAGGGGGCGGTCAGCCCCAGCATTTT. Encoded protein: CASSFSTGGGQPQHF.